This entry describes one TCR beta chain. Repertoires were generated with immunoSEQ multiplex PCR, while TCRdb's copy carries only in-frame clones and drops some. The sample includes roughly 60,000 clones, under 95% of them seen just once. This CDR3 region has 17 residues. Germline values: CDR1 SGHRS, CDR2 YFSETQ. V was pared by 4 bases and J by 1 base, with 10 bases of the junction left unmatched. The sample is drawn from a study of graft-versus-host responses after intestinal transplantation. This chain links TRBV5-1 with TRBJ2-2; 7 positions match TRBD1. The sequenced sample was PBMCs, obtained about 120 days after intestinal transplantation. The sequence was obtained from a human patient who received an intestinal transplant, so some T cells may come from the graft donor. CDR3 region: CASSPYLGTENTGELFF. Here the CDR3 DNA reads TGCGCCAGCAGCCCCTACCTCGGGACAGAGAACACCGGGGAGCTGTTTTTT.